The next 26 T cell receptor beta chains were all read from a single sample in a study of blood T cell repertoires in COVID-19. TCRdb's table, derived via immunoSEQ multiplex PCR, lists solely in-frame clones and lacks some. The table shows roughly 250,000 clones, with 70% to 80% occurring only once. Sequencing input: peripheral blood. These receptors all come from a woman at least 80 years old with acute or convalescent COVID-19.

This chain links TRBV19 with TRBJ2-1, with 8 bases identical to TRBD1. V dropped 2 bases and J dropped 8; count of bases not matched to a gene: 5. CDR1 and CDR2 from the germline V gene are LNHDA and SQIVND (reference sequence). This CDR3 contains 14 residues. DNA of the CDR3: TGTGCCAGTAGTATATTGGACAGGGTGGATGAGCAGTTCTTC. It is translated as CASSILDRVDEQFF.

V gene TRBV10-3 combines with J gene TRBJ1-3, with 7 positions matching TRBD1. Germline assignment: CDR1 ENHRY and CDR2 SYGVKD. The CDR3 is 18 amino acids. V gave up 10 bases and J gave up 3 bases; unmatched junction bases: 21. CDR3 residues: CATTANLRTGSLGNTIYF. The DNA for the CDR3 is TGTGCCACCACCGCGAATCTGCGGACAGGCTCTCTTGGAAACACCATATATTTT.

This clone was counted a single time. The V call is TRBV5-1, the J call TRBJ2-5; D unclear. This CDR3 comprises 14 residues. The V end was cut by 0 bases, the J end by 2 bases, with 8 bases between. Germline lookup yields CDR1 SGHRS and CDR2 YFSETQ. The CDR3 reads CASSLVPSQETQYF. The CDR3 nucleotides read TGCGCCAGCAGCTTGGTTCCCAGTCAAGAGACCCAGTACTTC.

This clone was counted between two and nine times. This chain uses TRBV12-3 or TRBV12-4 with TRBJ1-5; unclear D gene. The CDR3 length is 13 residues. V lost 6 bases and J 6 bases, leaving 12 bases between the germline ends. The chain's CDR3 is CASSRLSSQPQHF. CDR3 DNA sequence: TGTGCCAGCAGCCGACTGTCAAGTCAGCCCCAGCATTTT.

The genes are TRBV11-2 and TRBJ2-5, with 12 bases that match TRBD2. Losses at the gene ends were 6 bases for V and 4 bases for J; bases not matched to a gene: 6. The CDR3 consists of 15 residues. Germline CDR1 is SGHAT and CDR2 is FQNNGV. CDR3 DNA sequence: TGTGCCAGCAGTCCCGGACTAGCGGGAATAGAGACCCAGTACTTC. This encodes CASSPGLAGIETQYF.

The rearrangement uses TRBV18 and TRBJ1-1, with TRBD1 identical over 10 bases. Germline V lookup: CDR1 KGHSH, CDR2 LQKENI. CDR3 length equals 16 residues. The junction had 8 bases not matched to a gene; V was cut back by 5 bases and J by 2 bases. CDR3 nucleotide sequence: TGTGCCAGCTCAGCCGGGACAGGGGTGAAAAACACTGAAGCTTTCTTT. This gives the protein CASSAGTGVKNTEAFF.

The V and J genes are TRBV20-1 and TRBJ2-1, with 13 bases lining up with TRBD2. The trim removed 5 bases at V and 8 bases at J, leaving 6 bases unmatched. Germline CDR1 and CDR2: DFQATT and SNEGSKA (reference sequence). The CDR3 length is 14 residues. The CDR3 loop reads CSARGLAGVDEQFF. CDR3 bases: TGCAGTGCTCGTGGACTAGCGGGAGTGGATGAGCAGTTCTTC.

The chain links TRBV7-6 to TRBJ2-7; TRBD1 aligns across 9 bases. CDR3 length equals 15 residues. With V trimmed by 5 bases and J by 3 bases, 8 bases remained unmatched. CDR1 is SGHVS, CDR2 FNYEAQ, per germline. The CDR3 loop reads CASSAQSGQGYEQYF. The CDR3 nucleotides are TGTGCCAGCAGCGCGCAATCGGGACAGGGCTACGAGCAGTACTTC.

The chain recombines TRBV14 with TRBJ2-1, with 9 bases aligning to TRBD2. CDR1 and CDR2 (germline): SGHDN, FVKESK. J gave up 3 bases and V 11 bases, and 20 bases lay outside the gene matches. The CDR3 consists of 18 residues. The CDR3 sequence is CAQQAGTSPTFFYNEQFF. Written as DNA, the CDR3 is TGTGCCCAGCAAGCTGGGACTAGCCCGACCTTTTTCTACAATGAGCAGTTCTTC.

The chain couples TRBV7-2 to TRBJ2-2; no clear D gene. Germline CDR1 and CDR2: SGHTA and FQGNSA. The V end was cut by 1 base, the J end by 1 base, with 7 bases between. The CDR3 has 15 amino acids. The CDR3 reads CASSLVSRNTGELFF. The CDR3 region has the DNA TGTGCCAGCAGCTTAGTTAGCAGGAACACCGGGGAGCTGTTTTTT. Based on the CDR3 plus reference TRBV7-2 and TRBJ2-2, the full variable domain is GAGVSQSPSNKVTEKGKDVELRCDPISGHTALYWYRQSLGQGLEFLIYFQGNSAPDKSGLPSDRFSAERTGGSVSTLTIQRTQQEDSAVYLCASSLVSRNTGELFFGEGSRLTVL.

The rearrangement uses TRBV2 and TRBJ2-2, with 8 bases identical to TRBD1. Germline CDR1 and CDR2: SNHLY and FYNNEI. The CDR3 length is 15 residues. Germline trimming cut 4 bases from V and 6 bases from J; bases unmatched to any gene: 7. CDR3 nucleotides: TGTGCCAGCAGTGTACTGGACAGGGAGGCCGGGGAGCTGTTTTTT. Amino acid sequence: CASSVLDREAGELFF.

This clone was seen a few times. The V and J genes are TRBV5-1 and TRBJ1-5; 8 bases are shared with TRBD1. Germline V gene lookup returns CDR1 SGHRS and CDR2 YFSETQ. The CDR3 has 15 residues. J lost 2 bases, V lost 4 bases, and 5 bases had no gene match. CDR3 residues: CASSPQGGGNQPQHF. Here the CDR3 DNA reads TGCGCCAGCAGCCCACAGGGGGGAGGCAATCAGCCCCAGCATTTT. Together with reference TRBV5-1 and TRBJ1-5, the CDR3 gives the full variable domain: KAGVTQTPRYLIKTRGQQVTLSCSPISGHRSVSWYQQTPGQGLQFLFEYFSETQRNKGNFPGRFSGRQFSNSRSEMNVSTLELGDSALYLCASSPQGGGNQPQHFGDGTRLSIL.

The chain links TRBV5-1 to TRBJ2-3; 8 nucleotides match TRBD2. The CDR3 sequence is 16 residues long. Trimming took 0 bases from V and 6 from J; bases not matched to a gene: 9. Germline V gene lookup returns CDR1 SGHRS and CDR2 YFSETQ. CDR3 sequence: CASSLGGGLLRDTQYF. CDR3 DNA: TGCGCCAGCAGCTTGGGCGGGGGGCTCCTTAGGGATACGCAGTATTTT. The full variable domain, in which reference TRBV5-1 and TRBJ2-3 provide the parts outside the CDR3, is KAGVTQTPRYLIKTRGQQVTLSCSPISGHRSVSWYQQTPGQGLQFLFEYFSETQRNKGNFPGRFSGRQFSNSRSEMNVSTLELGDSALYLCASSLGGGLLRDTQYFGPGTRLTVL.

CDR3 coding DNA: TGCGCCAGCAGCCAAGTAATACAGGGGGCGGGCGGCTACACCTTC. Amino acids: CASSQVIQGAGGYTF. The chain couples TRBV4-1 to TRBJ1-2, with 9 bases fitting TRBD1. The CDR3 has 15 residues. The trim removed 1 base at V and 8 bases at J, leaving 8 bases unmatched. Germline lookup yields CDR1 MGHRA and CDR2 YSYEKL.

The sample holds one count of this clone. V gene TRBV27 combines with J gene TRBJ1-4, with a possible D match to TRBD1 (5 bases). Germline V gene data show CDR1 as MNHEY and CDR2 as SMNVEV (reference sequence). Trimming removed 6 bases at V and 0 bases at J, with 11 bases between. CDR3 length: 15 residues. The CDR3 DNA is TGTGCCAGCAGAGACAGTGAAGCAACTAATGAAAAACTGTTTTTT. Protein sequence: CASRDSEATNEKLFF.

The chain couples TRBV9 to TRBJ1-6; perhaps TRBD1 as D (5 bases). Deletions cut 0 bases from V and 4 bases from J, with 8 bases between. Germline assignment: CDR1 SGDLS and CDR2 YYNGEE. The CDR3 has 15 amino acids. This chain's CDR3 is CASSVDGGYNSPLHF. In nucleotides, the CDR3 is TGTGCCAGCAGCGTAGACGGGGGATATAATTCACCCCTCCACTTT.

This clone was recorded a few times. The CDR3 loop is CASSMRLNTGELFF. The CDR3 DNA reads as TGTGCCAGTAGTATGAGGCTGAACACCGGGGAGCTGTTTTTT. The chain combines TRBV19 with TRBJ2-2; D not resolved. Germline CDR1 and CDR2: LNHDA and SQIVND (reference sequence). The CDR3 is 14 residues long. Trimming shortened V by 3 bases and J by 1 base, and 6 bases separated the two germline ends.

The chain uses TRBV19 and TRBJ2-1; a possible D gene is TRBD1 (5 bases). The germline V and J ends were trimmed by 3 bases and 0 bases, with 24 bases remaining between them. Germline CDR1 LNHDA, CDR2 SQIVND (reference sequence). The CDR3 is 20 amino acids. The CDR3 loop is CASSIKWAGPERGSYNEQFF. The CDR3 DNA reads TGTGCCAGTAGTATTAAATGGGCAGGGCCCGAGCGCGGCTCCTACAATGAGCAGTTCTTC.

The chain is built from TRBV24-1 and TRBJ1-2; 7 nucleotides line up with TRBD1. The CDR3 is made up of 12 amino acids. V was pared by 10 bases and J by 3 bases, with 4 bases of the junction left unmatched. CDR1 and CDR2 from the germline V gene are KGHDR and SFDVKD. The CDR3 protein is CATLTGDYGYTF. The DNA for the CDR3 is TGTGCCACTCTTACAGGGGACTATGGCTACACCTTC.

The V gene is TRBV6-5, the J gene TRBJ2-1; the D gene is possibly TRBD1 (7 bases). Germline CDR1 MNHEY, CDR2 SVGAGI. Trimming took 3 bases from V and 5 from J, leaving 11 bases between them. This CDR3 is 14 amino acids long. The CDR3 bases are TGTGCCAGCAGTTATCGCGGGACAGACAATGAGCAGTTCTTC. This gives the protein CASSYRGTDNEQFF.

The rearrangement links TRBV2 to TRBJ2-1; 11 nucleotides match TRBD1. Unmatched junction bases numbered 7, after V lost 5 bases and J lost 10 bases. From germline, CDR1 is SNHLY and CDR2 FYNNEI. This CDR3 has 14 residues. This CDR3 is CASSRGQGAGEQFF. CDR3 sequence (DNA): TGTGCCAGCAGTCGAGGACAGGGGGCAGGGGAGCAGTTCTTC.

This chain connects TRBV4-3 to TRBJ1-2; possibly TRBD1 for D (5 bases). Trimming cost V 4 bases and J 4 bases, with 13 bases left between them. Looked up from germline, CDR1 is LGHNA and CDR2 is YSLEER. The CDR3 has 14 residues. The CDR3 is CASSPGWGGYGYTF. CDR3 coding DNA: TGCGCCAGCAGCCCTGGATGGGGGGGCTATGGCTACACCTTC.

V and J are TRBV5-1 and TRBJ1-4; TRBD1 matches at 12 bases. This CDR3 spans 15 amino acids. CDR1 and CDR2 (germline): SGHRS, YFSETQ. V was pared by 5 bases and J by 8 bases, with 7 bases of the junction left unmatched. The CDR3 is CASRATGTGGEKLFF. CDR3 nucleotides: TGCGCCAGCAGGGCTACCGGGACAGGGGGCGAAAAACTGTTTTTT.

The chain employs TRBV6-6 and TRBJ1-2, with TRBD1 matching over 7 bases. Germline V CDR1 and CDR2: MNHNY, SVGAGI (reference sequence). This CDR3 spans 14 amino acids. V gave up 6 bases and J gave up 7 bases; unmatched junction bases: 11. CDR3 amino acids: CASRLVGGAGGYTF. For the CDR3, the DNA is TGTGCCAGCAGGCTAGTAGGGGGCGCAGGTGGCTACACCTTC.

The CDR3 loop is CASRRGTSGDYEQYF. CDR3 coding DNA: TGCGCCAGCAGACGGGGGACTAGCGGGGACTACGAGCAGTACTTC. V gene TRBV10-2 combines with J gene TRBJ2-7, with TRBD2 matching over 13 bases. Per the germline V gene, CDR1 is WSHSY and CDR2 is SAAADI. This CDR3 is 15 amino acids long. Unmatched junction bases numbered 5, after V lost 6 bases and J lost 3 bases.

This chain joins TRBV19 and TRBJ2-2, with 9 positions matching TRBD2. Germline lookup yields CDR1 LNHDA and CDR2 SQIVND (reference sequence). This CDR3 is 19 amino acids long. The ends lost 3 bases at V and 0 bases at J; junction bases unmatched: 11. CDR3 residues: CASSIGSGSWFANTGELFF. CDR3 nucleotides: TGTGCCAGTAGTATTGGTAGCGGGAGTTGGTTCGCGAACACCGGGGAGCTGTTTTTT.